These 23 T cell receptor beta chains were sequenced from one sample in a study of CD8 T cells in ankylosing spondylitis (dated by TCRdb to 2016 to 2017). Broad study findings and their caveats: A TCR beta motif made up of seven or eight highly homologous amino acid variants appeared to be characteristic of blood from ankylosing spondylitis patients.

Libraries were constructed by 5' RACE. The reads were generated on an Illumina HiSeq 2500. Clones were called with MiXCR by TCRdb after fastp trimmed the public reads at Q25, and only in-frame beta chains were retained. Entries are consolidated by CDR3 protein sequence, retaining the most common genes and DNA. A total of roughly 470,000 distinct CDR3 sequences appear in this sample, more than 25% of them only once. 0.75% to 0.9% of the sample goes to the ten largest clones. The antigens these receptors bind are not known. The sequenced sample was blood, either unsorted or a sorted T cell fraction (not recorded which). The receptors come from a male donor with ankylosing spondylitis.

For the CDR3, the DNA is TGCGCCAGCAGCCAGGGACTCGACAATGAGCAGTTCTTC. Translating gives CASSQGLDNEQFF. This sequence joins TRBV5-1 and TRBJ2-1; D may be TRBD2 (6 bases). Germline assignment: CDR1 SGHRS and CDR2 YFSETQ. Trimming left V 4 bases short and J 5 bases short, with 10 bases between. The CDR3 is 13 amino acids.

The J gene is TRBJ1-2, the V gene TRBV10-3; 10 bases map to TRBD1. Germline CDR1 is ENHRY and CDR2 is SYGVKD. The CDR3 sequence is 13 residues long. J lost 6 bases, V lost 6 bases, and 4 bases had no gene match. In DNA, the CDR3 is TGTGCCATCAGGGGGACAGGGGAAAATGGCTACACCTTC. Its protein is CAIRGTGENGYTF.

V is TRBV12-3 or TRBV12-4 and J is TRBJ2-7; D is uncertain. The V end lost 3 bases, the J end lost 6 bases, and 9 bases lay between the germline ends. The CDR3 runs 12 residues. CDR3 coding DNA: TGTGCCAGCAGTTTTACGGGTCGCGAGCAGTACGTC. It codes for CASSFTGREQYV.

The genes are TRBV24-1 and TRBJ1-2, with 7 nucleotides matching TRBD1. The V gene's germline CDR1 is KGHDR and CDR2 SFDVKD. The CDR3 runs 14 residues. The V gene end was trimmed by 5 bases and the J gene end by 4 bases; junction bases not matched to a gene: 6. CDR3 amino acids: CATSAAGGIYGYTF. Here the CDR3 DNA reads TGTGCCACCAGTGCGGCAGGGGGTATCTATGGCTACACCTTC.

This clonotype was counted a few times. This chain links TRBV29-1 with TRBJ2-3; 11 positions match TRBD1. Unmatched junction bases numbered 1, after V lost 3 bases and J lost 5 bases. This CDR3 is built from 13 residues. CDR1 is SQVTM and CDR2 is ANQGSEA in the germline V gene. DNA of the CDR3: TGCAGCGTTGACGGGACAGGGGGAGATACGCAGTATTTT. This codes for CSVDGTGGDTQYF.

The chain joins TRBV20-1 to TRBJ2-3; 8 nucleotides match TRBD2. Looked up from germline, CDR1 is DFQATT and CDR2 is SNEGSKA (reference sequence). The CDR3 length is 14 residues. With 6 bases clipped from V and 6 bases from J, the junction kept 11 bases outside the gene matches. The CDR3 sequence is CSAIFAGGGDTQYF. The CDR3 DNA reads as TGCAGTGCCATCTTCGCGGGAGGTGGTGATACGCAGTATTTT.

The chain has TRBV5-1 and TRBJ2-5; weak D call: TRBD1 (5 bases). The CDR3 has 15 amino acids. Germline V gives CDR1 SGHRS, CDR2 YFSETQ. The V end lost 0 bases, the J end lost 5 bases, and 14 bases lay between the germline ends. The CDR3 protein is CASSLGGLSGETQYF. DNA of the CDR3: TGCGCCAGCAGCTTGGGGGGCCTTAGTGGGGAGACCCAGTACTTC.

The chain recombines TRBV18 with TRBJ2-1; 11 bases agree with TRBD2. This CDR3 spans 19 amino acids. Germline V gene sequence: CDR1 KGHSH, CDR2 LQKENI. The V and J ends lost 6 bases and 3 bases, in that order; junction bases with no gene match: 16. For the CDR3, the DNA is TGTGCCAGCTCGTCTCAGGCCCCCTCGGGACTAGCGGACTACAATGAGCAGTTCTTC. Protein: CASSSQAPSGLADYNEQFF.

This clonotype was found many times. The chain carries TRBV7-2 and TRBJ2-3, with D unresolved. Germline CDR1 SGHTA, CDR2 FQGNSA. The CDR3 contains 11 residues. The ends were cut back, 5 bases at V and 5 bases at J, with 5 bases in the middle. The CDR3 DNA follows: TGTGCCAGCAGCCCCGTAGATACGCAGTATTTT. Its translation is CASSPVDTQYF.

This clonotype was seen only a few times. The chain has TRBV3-1 and TRBJ2-1; D gene unclear. The CDR3 totals 15 residues. Per germline, CDR1 LGHDT and CDR2 YNNKEL (reference sequence). The germline V and J ends were trimmed by 0 bases and 6 bases, with 12 bases remaining between them. CDR3 sequence (DNA): TGTGCCAGCAGCCAAGATGCAGGTTCAAGCAATGAGCAGTTCTTC. Residues: CASSQDAGSSNEQFF.

The chain combines TRBV20-1 with TRBJ2-1; D unclear. Per germline, CDR1 DFQATT and CDR2 SNEGSKA (reference sequence). The V end lost 5 bases, the J end lost 4 bases, and 24 bases lay between the germline ends. The CDR3 consists of 17 residues. CDR3 DNA: TGCAGTGCTCAAGGCACAAGTCAGGTCCTGGAGTACAATGAGCAGTTCTTC. Its protein product is CSAQGTSQVLEYNEQFF.

This clonotype showed up just a few times. The CDR3 here is CASSSRTGNSYNEQFF. As DNA, the CDR3 is TGTGCCAGCAGTTCGAGGACAGGGAACTCCTACAATGAGCAGTTCTTC. The V and J genes are TRBV7-6 and TRBJ2-1, with TRBD1 matching over 8 bases. This CDR3 comprises 16 residues. The J segment lost 0 bases and the V segment lost 6 bases, leaving 7 bases of the junction unmatched. The germline V gene has CDR1 SGHVS and CDR2 FNYEAQ.

V and J are TRBV6-2 or TRBV6-3 and TRBJ2-5; D possibly uses TRBD1 or TRBD2 (6 bases each). CDR3 length: 15 residues. The germline V gene has CDR1 MNHEY and CDR2 SVGEGT. V shed 7 bases and J shed 3 bases, with 18 bases lying between them. As DNA, the CDR3 is TGTGCCAGCAAGAAACGGGGGCTCCCGGAAGAGACCCAGTACTTC. Amino acid sequence: CASKKRGLPEETQYF.

This clonotype was seen a few times. The chain employs TRBV20-1 and TRBJ2-7; weak D call: TRBD2 (6 bases). Looked up from germline, CDR1 is DFQATT and CDR2 is SNEGSKA (reference sequence). Trimming removed 3 bases from V and 2 bases from J, with 11 bases in between. The CDR3 is 13 amino acids. DNA for the CDR3: TGCAGTGCTAGCGACGGGGGACCCTACGAGCAGTACGTC. Protein: CSASDGGPYEQYV.

The genes are TRBV20-1 and TRBJ2-1, with D tentatively TRBD2 (5 bases). V shed 3 bases and J shed 9 bases, with 12 bases lying between them. Germline V gives CDR1 DFQATT, CDR2 SNEGSKA (reference sequence). This CDR3 contains 12 residues. CDR3 sequence reads: CSASTSLGEQFF. The DNA of the CDR3 is TGCAGTGCTAGTACTAGTTTGGGTGAGCAGTTCTTC.

In DNA form, the CDR3 reads TGCGCCAGCAGCCAAGGAACGGGACTCCGGGGTGAGCAGTTCTTC. Translated: CASSQGTGLRGEQFF. The genes are TRBV4-1 and TRBJ2-1, with D perhaps matching TRBD2 (6 bases). The CDR3 consists of 15 residues. V was clipped by 1 base and J by 9 bases, with 16 bases between them. Germline assignment: CDR1 MGHRA and CDR2 YSYEKL.

The CDR3 is CATSDVGRAALSYEQYV. The CDR3 bases are TGTGCCACCAGTGACGTGGGGAGGGCAGCCCTCTCCTACGAGCAGTACGTC. The chain is built from TRBV24-1 and TRBJ2-7, with 7 bases fitting TRBD2. The CDR3 totals 17 residues. V lost 4 bases and J lost 0; bases outside the gene matches: 11. Per the germline V gene, CDR1 is KGHDR and CDR2 is SFDVKD.

This clonotype occurred a few times. The chain couples TRBV5-1 to TRBJ2-3; TRBD1 might be the D (5 bases). Trimming pared 0 bases from V and 0 bases from J, leaving 11 bases between. This CDR3 has 16 residues. CDR1 SGHRS and CDR2 YFSETQ come from the germline V gene. DNA for the CDR3: TGCGCCAGCAGCTTGGGGGCAGGACAAAGCACAGATACGCAGTATTTT. It yields the protein CASSLGAGQSTDTQYF.

This clonotype was counted a few times. The chain combines TRBV4-1 with TRBJ1-4; maybe TRBD1 (5 bases). CDR3 length: 15 residues. Per the germline V gene, CDR1 is MGHRA and CDR2 is YSYEKL. Trimming cost V 0 bases and J 5 bases, with 10 bases left between them. CDR3 amino acids: CASSQEGAGNEKLFF. CDR3 bases: TGCGCCAGCAGCCAAGAAGGGGCTGGAAATGAAAAACTGTTTTTT.

This clonotype has more than one count but fewer than ten. The rearrangement joins TRBV6-5 to TRBJ1-4; no definite D call. This CDR3 is built from 15 residues. Per the germline V gene, CDR1 is MNHEY and CDR2 is SVGAGI. Trimming removed 4 bases at V and 0 bases at J, with 9 bases between. In DNA, the CDR3 is TGTGCCAGCAGTTTGGGGAGTGCAACTAATGAAAAACTGTTTTTT. Translation gives CASSLGSATNEKLFF.

This chain uses TRBV20-1 with TRBJ2-1, with D maybe TRBD2 (5 bases). The CDR3 runs 16 residues. Germline V gene sequence: CDR1 DFQATT, CDR2 SNEGSKA (reference sequence). Trimming removed 0 bases at V and 2 bases at J, with 14 bases between. CDR3 in DNA: TGCAGTGCTAGAGATCCCGTTGGAGGTCCCTACAATGAGCAGTTCTTC. It encodes CSARDPVGGPYNEQFF.

This clonotype appeared a few times. CDR3 protein: CASKKGMVNTGELFF. The CDR3 DNA follows: TGTGCCAGCAAGAAGGGTATGGTGAACACCGGGGAGCTGTTTTTT. The genes are TRBV12-3 or TRBV12-4 and TRBJ2-2; D is undetermined. The CDR3 sequence is 15 residues long. Trimming took 7 bases from V and 1 from J, leaving 13 bases between them.

This clonotype was seen a few times. The chain recombines TRBV5-1 with TRBJ2-1, with D possibly TRBD2 on 5 matching bases. The V gene's germline CDR1 is SGHRS and CDR2 YFSETQ. Trimming pared 2 bases from V and 6 bases from J, leaving 15 bases between. This CDR3 is built from 15 residues. CDR3 bases: TGCGCCAGCAGCTTCGGGGATCGGGCAGGCAATGAGCAGTTCTTC. It yields the protein CASSFGDRAGNEQFF. Looking up the rest from reference TRBV5-1 and TRBJ2-1 gives the full variable domain: KAGVTQTPRYLIKTRGQQVTLSCSPISGHRSVSWYQQTPGQGLQFLFEYFSETQRNKGNFPGRFSGRQFSNSRSEMNVSTLELGDSALYLCASSFGDRAGNEQFFGPGTRLTVL.